These T cell receptor beta chains were read from a single sample in a study of CD4 T cells in relation to SARS-CoV-2 and coronaviruses. Repertoires were generated with immunoSEQ multiplex PCR, while TCRdb's copy carries only in-frame clones and drops some. This sample yields tens of thousands of clones, of which about two thirds are seen a single time; around an eighth belongs to the top ten. These receptors lack a known antigen. What was sequenced was CD4+ T cells from PBMCs, cultured in vitro. These receptors all stem from a human donor in good health. Both conserved end residues are part of each CDR3. The order of the fields is V gene, clone size, D gene, J gene, CDR3 protein, CDR3 DNA. A D gene is named only where the DNA matches it firmly. Clone size, where shown, is once, few, many, or a class for clones that have expanded.

TRBV9	-	TRBD1	TRBJ2-5	CASSVGPPDRAGETQYF	TGTGCCAGCAGCGTAGGGCCCCCCGACAGGGCAGGTGAGACCCAGTACTTC
TRBV29-1	-	-	TRBJ2-1	CSVSMYNEQFF	TGCAGCGTTTCGATGTACAATGAGCAGTTCTTC
TRBV6-2/TRBV6-3	few	-	TRBJ1-1	CASSYSPRSPEAFF	TGTGCCAGCAGTTACTCTCCCCGGAGCCCTGAAGCTTTCTTT
TRBV3-1/TRBV3-2	once	TRBD1	TRBJ2-7	CASSQGTGTDYEQYF	TGTGCCAGCAGCCAAGGAACCGGGACAGACTACGAGCAGTACTTC
TRBV10-3	-	-	TRBJ2-1	CAISDSLVGGNEQFF	TGTGCCATCAGTGACTCCCTCGTAGGCGGAAATGAGCAGTTCTTC
TRBV27	-	-	TRBJ2-5	CASSSVNQGTQYF	TGTGCCAGCAGTTCGGTCAATCAAGGGACCCAGTACTTC
TRBV7-9	-	-	TRBJ1-2	CASSPARPGSNYGYTF	TGTGCCAGCAGCCCAGCCCGGCCCGGGAGCAACTATGGCTACACCTTC
TRBV19	-	-	TRBJ1-4	CASSIGLANEKLFF	TGTGCCAGTAGTATAGGCCTCGCTAATGAAAAACTGTTTTTT
TRBV16	-	-	TRBJ1-1	CASSQSPLLGNTEAFF	TGTGCCAGCAGCCAATCCCCTCTACTCGGGAACACTGAAGCTTTCTTT
TRBV19	-	TRBD1	TRBJ2-7	CASSPRQGPYEQYF	TGTGCCAGTAGTCCTCGACAGGGGCCCTACGAGCAGTACTTC
TRBV2	once	-	TRBJ2-3	CASSIPGEPSTDTQYF	TGTGCCAGCAGTATTCCGGGGGAACCTAGCACAGATACGCAGTATTTT
TRBV18	-	-	TRBJ2-2	CASSRIQSSTGELFF	TGTGCCAGCTCACGCATACAGTCGAGCACCGGGGAGCTGTTTTTT
TRBV30	-	-	TRBJ2-1	CAWRPLGVPYNEQFF	TGTGCCTGGAGACCCCTAGGGGTGCCCTACAATGAGCAGTTCTTC
TRBV7-9	once	TRBD2	TRBJ2-1	CASSLVGGGNEQFF	TGTGCCAGCAGCTTAGTTGGCGGGGGCAATGAGCAGTTCTTC
TRBV10-3	-	-	TRBJ2-7	CAISPGPNYEQYF	TGTGCCATCAGCCCGGGACCCAACTACGAGCAGTACTTC
TRBV2	-	-	TRBJ2-3	CASSVTGTDTQYF	TGTGCCAGCAGTGTTACGGGCACAGATACGCAGTATTTT
TRBV5-8	-	TRBD1	TRBJ1-1	CASSSFGTGGIAAFF	TGTGCCAGCAGCTCGTTCGGGACAGGGGGTATTGCAGCTTTCTTT
TRBV30	-	TRBD1	TRBJ1-6	CAWKIRDRGNSPLHF	TGTGCCTGGAAGATCCGGGACAGGGGCAATTCACCCCTCCACTTT
TRBV11-2	-	-	TRBJ2-2	CASSSPLGKRNTGELFF	TGTGCCAGCAGCTCCCCCCTCGGGAAAAGGAACACCGGGGAGCTGTTTTTT
TRBV5-6	-	-	TRBJ2-7	CASSRGDRYEQYF	TGTGCCAGCAGCCGGGGGGACAGGTACGAGCAGTACTTC
TRBV18	-	-	TRBJ2-7	CASSPPPPGEQYF	TGTGCCAGCTCACCCCCTCCGCCTGGCGAGCAGTACTTC
TRBV2	few	-	TRBJ1-4	CASSEGRRDEKLFF	TGTGCCAGCAGTGAAGGCCGCAGGGATGAAAAACTGTTTTTT
TRBV5-1	-	TRBD1	TRBJ1-4	CASSTGQGDNEKLFF	TGCGCCAGCAGCACGGGACAGGGCGATAATGAAAAACTGTTTTTT
TRBV21-1	-	-	TRBJ2-7	CASSPSYKQYF	TGTGCCAGCAGCCCATCCTACAAGCAGTACTTC
TRBV7-9	-	TRBD1	TRBJ1-2	CASSSAGQSAGGYTF	TGTGCCAGCAGCTCCGCGGGACAGTCTGCGGGAGGCTACACCTTC
TRBV29-1	-	TRBD1	TRBJ1-1	CSVGQGDTEAFF	TGCAGCGTCGGACAGGGGGACACTGAAGCTTTCTTT
TRBV5-4	-	TRBD1	TRBJ1-2	CASSSGQLVDTNYGYTF	TGTGCCAGCAGCTCGGGACAGCTAGTTGATACTAACTATGGCTACACCTTC
TRBV4-2	-	-	TRBJ2-3	CASSQAIGSSGTDTQYF	TGTGCCAGCAGCCAAGCAATTGGTTCTAGCGGCACAGATACGCAGTATTTT
TRBV6-5	-	-	TRBJ2-7	CASPCGPTYEQYF	TGTGCCAGCCCCTGTGGCCCCACGTATGAGCAGTACTTC
TRBV19	few	-	TRBJ2-3	CASSPRNTDTQYF	TGTGCCAGTAGTCCCAGAAACACAGATACGCAGTATTTT
TRBV7-9	-	TRBD2	TRBJ2-2	CASSVSGGPRSGELFF	TGTGCCAGCAGCGTTAGCGGGGGGCCCCGGTCCGGGGAGCTGTTTTTT
TRBV18	once	-	TRBJ1-2	CASSPGQTHYGYTF	TGTGCCAGCTCACCCGGACAGACCCACTATGGCTACACCTTC
TRBV10-2	-	TRBD2	TRBJ2-5	CASRARLAGGGETQYF	TGCGCCAGCAGAGCTCGACTAGCGGGGGGTGGGGAGACCCAGTACTTC
TRBV10-1	-	-	TRBJ2-7	CARGGGRYF	TGCGCCAGAGGGGGGGGTCGGTACTTC
TRBV2	few	-	TRBJ2-2	CASGKNTGELFF	TGTGCCAGCGGAAAGAACACCGGGGAGCTGTTTTTT
TRBV2	few	TRBD1	TRBJ2-7	CASSGDSQYEQYF	TGTGCCAGCAGTGGGGACAGCCAATACGAGCAGTACTTC
TRBV25-1	few	-	TRBJ1-2	CASSQPGDYGYTF	TGTGCCAGCAGTCAACCGGGAGACTATGGCTACACCTTC
TRBV28	-	TRBD1	TRBJ1-4	CASSSPAQGDEKLFF	TGTGCCAGCAGTTCCCCGGCGCAGGGGGATGAAAAACTGTTTTTT
TRBV7-3	-	-	TRBJ2-5	CASSLRVEETQYF	TGTGCCAGCAGCTTAAGAGTGGAAGAGACCCAGTACTTC
TRBV28	-	TRBD2	TRBJ2-2	CASTRLAGNTGELFF	TGTGCCAGCACCAGACTAGCGGGGAACACCGGGGAGCTGTTTTTT
TRBV24-1	-	TRBD1	TRBJ1-2	CATSDREGAGYGYTF	TGTGCCACCAGTGATCGGGAGGGGGCGGGCTATGGCTACACCTTC
TRBV7-2	-	-	TRBJ1-2	CASSNKPLGDYGYTF	TGTGCCAGCAGCAACAAACCCCTTGGGGACTATGGCTACACCTTC
TRBV6-5	-	TRBD1	TRBJ2-2	CASSSGQGETGELFF	TGTGCCAGCAGTTCCGGACAGGGGGAGACCGGGGAGCTGTTTTTT
TRBV7-7	once	-	TRBJ2-3	CASSFGLSGTDTQYF	TGTGCTAGCAGCTTCGGTCTTTCGGGCACAGATACGCAGTATTTT
TRBV2	-	TRBD2	TRBJ2-1	CASTLAGGGWNEQFF	TGTGCCAGCACCCTAGCGGGAGGTGGATGGAATGAGCAGTTCTTC